This T cell receptor (beta chain) was sequenced for a study of T cells after yellow fever vaccination. Study-wide findings and caveats: Overlap between CD4 and CD8 compartments was detected for a small share of clonotypes. Weaker overall, the secondary response nonetheless peaked faster (day 5 versus 15).

UMIs were added to TCR cDNA along with a universal primer site when it was made by 5'RACE template switching. TCRdb independently ran MiXCR on the 5' RACE reads; one entry per CDR3 protein. The table lists approximately 510,000 distinct CDR3 sequences, 20% to 25% of them singletons. This clonotype was detected only a few times. As yet, its antigen is unknown. Germline V lookup: CDR1 MNHEY, CDR2 SVGEGT. Trimming at V came to 4 bases and at J to 3 bases, leaving 7 bases not matched to a gene. The CDR3 covers 15 residues. The V gene is TRBV6-2 or TRBV6-3, the J gene TRBJ2-5, with 8 positions matching TRBD1. This receptor was taken from a man younger than 35 who received the YFV17D yellow fever vaccine. This material consisted of PBMCs, taken about 20 days after the first yellow fever vaccination. The CDR3 coding sequence is TGTGCCAGCAGTTTTAAAAGGACAGGGAAAGAGACCCAGTACTTC. It encodes CASSFKRTGKETQYF.